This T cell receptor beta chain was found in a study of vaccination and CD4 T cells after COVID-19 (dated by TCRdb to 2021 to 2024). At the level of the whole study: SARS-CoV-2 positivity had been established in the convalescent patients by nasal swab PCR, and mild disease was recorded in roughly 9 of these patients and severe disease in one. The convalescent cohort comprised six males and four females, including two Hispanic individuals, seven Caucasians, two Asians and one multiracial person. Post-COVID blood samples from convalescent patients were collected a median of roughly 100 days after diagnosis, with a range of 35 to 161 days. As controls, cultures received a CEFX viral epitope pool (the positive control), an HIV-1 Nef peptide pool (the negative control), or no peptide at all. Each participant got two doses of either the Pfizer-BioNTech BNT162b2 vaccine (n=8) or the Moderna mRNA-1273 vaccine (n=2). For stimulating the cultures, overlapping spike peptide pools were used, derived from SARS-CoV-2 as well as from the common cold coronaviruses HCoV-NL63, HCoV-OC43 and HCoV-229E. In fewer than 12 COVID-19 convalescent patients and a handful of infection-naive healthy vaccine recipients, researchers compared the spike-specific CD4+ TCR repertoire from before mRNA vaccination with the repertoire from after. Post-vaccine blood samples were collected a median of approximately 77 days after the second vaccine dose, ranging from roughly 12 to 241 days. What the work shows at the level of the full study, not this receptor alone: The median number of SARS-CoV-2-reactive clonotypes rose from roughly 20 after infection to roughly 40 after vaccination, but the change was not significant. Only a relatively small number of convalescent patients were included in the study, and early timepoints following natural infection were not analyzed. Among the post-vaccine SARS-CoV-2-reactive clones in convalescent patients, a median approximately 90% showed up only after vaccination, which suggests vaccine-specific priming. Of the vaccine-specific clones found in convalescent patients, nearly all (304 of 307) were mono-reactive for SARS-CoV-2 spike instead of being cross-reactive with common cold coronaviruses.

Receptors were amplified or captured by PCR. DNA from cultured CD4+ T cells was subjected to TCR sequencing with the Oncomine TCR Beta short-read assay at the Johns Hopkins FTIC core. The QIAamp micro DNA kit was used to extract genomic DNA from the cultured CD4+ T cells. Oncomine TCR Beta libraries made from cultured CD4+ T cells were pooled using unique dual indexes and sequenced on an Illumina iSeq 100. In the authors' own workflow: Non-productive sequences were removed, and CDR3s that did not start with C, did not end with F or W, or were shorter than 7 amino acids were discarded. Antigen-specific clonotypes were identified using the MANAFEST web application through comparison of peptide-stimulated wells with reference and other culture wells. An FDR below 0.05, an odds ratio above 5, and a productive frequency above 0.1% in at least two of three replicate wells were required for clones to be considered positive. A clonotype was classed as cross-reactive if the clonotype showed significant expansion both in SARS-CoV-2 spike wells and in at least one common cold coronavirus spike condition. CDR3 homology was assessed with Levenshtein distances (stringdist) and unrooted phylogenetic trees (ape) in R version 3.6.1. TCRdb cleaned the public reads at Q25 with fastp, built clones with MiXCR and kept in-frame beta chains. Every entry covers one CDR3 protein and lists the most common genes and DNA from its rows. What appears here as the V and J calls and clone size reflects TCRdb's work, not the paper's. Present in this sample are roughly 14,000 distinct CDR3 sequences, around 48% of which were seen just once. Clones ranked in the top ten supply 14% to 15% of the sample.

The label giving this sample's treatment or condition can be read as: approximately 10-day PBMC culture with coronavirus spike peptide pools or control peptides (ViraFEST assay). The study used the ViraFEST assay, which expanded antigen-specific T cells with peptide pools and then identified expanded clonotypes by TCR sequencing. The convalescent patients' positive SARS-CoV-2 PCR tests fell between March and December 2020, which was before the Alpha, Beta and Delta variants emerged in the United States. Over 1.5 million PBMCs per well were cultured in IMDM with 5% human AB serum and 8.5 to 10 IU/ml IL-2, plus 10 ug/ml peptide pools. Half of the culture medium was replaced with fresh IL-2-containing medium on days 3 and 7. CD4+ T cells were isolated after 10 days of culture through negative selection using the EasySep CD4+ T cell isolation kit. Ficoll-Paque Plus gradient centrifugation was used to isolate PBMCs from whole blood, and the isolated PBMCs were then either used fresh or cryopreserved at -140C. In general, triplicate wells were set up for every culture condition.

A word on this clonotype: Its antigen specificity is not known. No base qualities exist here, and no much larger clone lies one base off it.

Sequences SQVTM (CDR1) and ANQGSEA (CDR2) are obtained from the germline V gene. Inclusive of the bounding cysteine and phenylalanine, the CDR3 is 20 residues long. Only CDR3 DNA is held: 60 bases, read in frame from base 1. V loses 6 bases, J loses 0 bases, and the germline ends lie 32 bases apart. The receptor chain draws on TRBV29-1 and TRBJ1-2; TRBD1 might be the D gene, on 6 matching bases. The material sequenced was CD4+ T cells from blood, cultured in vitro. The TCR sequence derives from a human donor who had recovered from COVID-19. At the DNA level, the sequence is TGCAGCGTGGGGGCGGACAGAATGCGGGGCACCCCAGGTTCTAACTATGGCTACACCTTC. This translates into CSVGADRMRGTPGSNYGYTF.